These T cell receptor beta chains were read from a single sample in a study of blood T cell repertoires in COVID-19. Assay: immunoSEQ multiplex PCR; the TCRdb copy retains only in-frame clones and omits some. The sample has approximately 62,000 clones, 80% to 90% seen once. The specimen was peripheral blood. The receptors were sampled from a man between 60 and 70 years old with acute or convalescent COVID-19. The conserved cysteine and the conserved F or W are not part of the CDR3 here. Rows give clone size only sometimes, using once, few, many, or a class for an expanded clone.

j_gene: TRBJ1-2
abundance: .
v_gene: TRBV6-4
CDR3aa: ASSAGTGLGGYGYT

j_gene: TRBJ1-4
abundance: few
v_gene: TRBV28
CDR3aa: ASSSWGGANEKLF

j_gene: TRBJ2-5
abundance: .
v_gene: TRBV6-1
CDR3aa: ASSQGLAGIQETQY

j_gene: TRBJ2-7
abundance: .
v_gene: TRBV5-1
CDR3aa: ASSYGLAGVYEQY

j_gene: TRBJ1-1
abundance: once
v_gene: TRBV11-2
CDR3aa: ASSLDQGTENTEAF

j_gene: TRBJ1-2
abundance: .
v_gene: TRBV11-2
CDR3aa: ASSLDREYGYT

j_gene: TRBJ1-2
abundance: .
v_gene: TRBV7-2
CDR3aa: ASSLGGGQSYGYT

j_gene: TRBJ2-3
abundance: .
v_gene: TRBV29-1
CDR3aa: SVVLTSGRTDTQY

j_gene: TRBJ2-5
abundance: .
v_gene: TRBV14
CDR3aa: ASSQDVQVAPETQY

j_gene: TRBJ2-7
abundance: .
v_gene: TRBV7-3
CDR3aa: ASSRGPGSYEQY

j_gene: TRBJ2-1
abundance: .
v_gene: TRBV7-8
CDR3aa: AGGGPSSYNEQF

j_gene: TRBJ2-2
abundance: .
v_gene: TRBV27
CDR3aa: ASSISGTSGMQVGELF

j_gene: TRBJ2-1
abundance: .
v_gene: TRBV10-3
CDR3aa: AISDGTGVHEQF

j_gene: TRBJ2-1
abundance: .
v_gene: TRBV11-3
CDR3aa: ASSFSGSSYNEQF

j_gene: TRBJ1-2
abundance: .
v_gene: TRBV7-9
CDR3aa: ASSLIGGNYGYT

j_gene: TRBJ1-5
abundance: once
v_gene: TRBV7-8
CDR3aa: ASSSQGAYSNQPQH

j_gene: TRBJ2-7
abundance: .
v_gene: TRBV7-7
CDR3aa: ASSLVIAYEQY

j_gene: TRBJ1-2
abundance: .
v_gene: TRBV5-6
CDR3aa: ASSQMTGVGYGYT

j_gene: TRBJ2-2
abundance: .
v_gene: TRBV5-6
CDR3aa: ASSLGGGRTGELF

j_gene: TRBJ1-5
abundance: .
v_gene: TRBV15
CDR3aa: ATSRDRTAYSNQPQH

j_gene: TRBJ2-6
abundance: .
v_gene: TRBV29-1
CDR3aa: SVGASPSGANVLT

j_gene: TRBJ2-7
abundance: few
v_gene: TRBV7-9
CDR3aa: ASSSTGQTYEQY

j_gene: TRBJ2-3
abundance: .
v_gene: TRBV28
CDR3aa: ASSITRQGGTDTQY

j_gene: TRBJ1-4
abundance: few
v_gene: TRBV19
CDR3aa: ASSIDGVNEKLF

j_gene: TRBJ2-5
abundance: .
v_gene: TRBV28
CDR3aa: ASSLLPRLAGGETQY

j_gene: TRBJ2-1
abundance: .
v_gene: TRBV7-2
CDR3aa: ASSPTDGTSGHNEQF

j_gene: TRBJ2-1
abundance: once
v_gene: TRBV9
CDR3aa: ASSSSGHSSYNEQF

j_gene: TRBJ2-1
abundance: .
v_gene: TRBV10-3
CDR3aa: AISHQTGLAGARSSYNEQF

j_gene: TRBJ2-2
abundance: .
v_gene: TRBV7-9
CDR3aa: ASSLVFGTGLGELF

j_gene: TRBJ2-7
abundance: .
v_gene: TRBV9
CDR3aa: ASSVAGSHEQY

j_gene: TRBJ2-3
abundance: few
v_gene: TRBV7-2
CDR3aa: ASSLDGTSGGNTQY

j_gene: TRBJ1-4
abundance: .
v_gene: TRBV7-9
CDR3aa: ASQRGQNEKLF

j_gene: TRBJ1-1
abundance: .
v_gene: TRBV10-1
CDR3aa: ASSDDRGNLGTEAF

j_gene: TRBJ2-7
abundance: .
v_gene: TRBV7-6
CDR3aa: ASSLGGVGGGYEQY

j_gene: TRBJ2-1
abundance: once
v_gene: TRBV9
CDR3aa: ASTGSGLNEQF

j_gene: TRBJ2-7
abundance: .
v_gene: TRBV28
CDR3aa: ASTPSQGYEQY

j_gene: TRBJ1-6
abundance: .
v_gene: TRBV29-1
CDR3aa: SVGSEGSPLH

j_gene: TRBJ1-6
abundance: .
v_gene: TRBV28
CDR3aa: ASSPGNSPLH

j_gene: TRBJ2-7
abundance: .
v_gene: TRBV20-1
CDR3aa: SAGDYREQY